Presented here are 25 T cell receptor beta chains from one specimen sequenced in a study of T cell responses to AZD1222 COVID-19 vaccine. The table came from immunoSEQ multiplex PCR; TCRdb's copy has only in-frame clones and leaves some out. The sample lists roughly 140,000 clones; 88% were seen once. This sample comprised peripheral blood, obtained on day 0 of AZD1222 vaccination. The source is an adult in good health.

This chain connects TRBV5-1 to TRBJ1-3; D not certain. The CDR3 is 17 residues long. V dropped 2 bases and J dropped 2 bases, with 17 bases sitting between them. Germline CDR1 is SGHRS and CDR2 is YFSETQ. The CDR3 sequence is CASSLGRGASTGNTIYF. In DNA form, the CDR3 reads TGCGCCAGCAGCTTAGGACGCGGAGCTTCAACTGGAAACACCATATATTTT.

The chain employs TRBV6-2 or TRBV6-3 and TRBJ1-5; D not certain. The germline V and J ends were trimmed by 6 bases and 6 bases, with 18 bases remaining between them. Germline assignment: CDR1 MNHEY and CDR2 SVGEGT. This CDR3 is built from 15 residues. DNA of the CDR3: TGTGCCAGCAGCCCACACCCCGCCGCAAGTCAGCCCCAGCATTTT. Its translation is CASSPHPAASQPQHF.

V and J are TRBV25-1 and TRBJ1-1, with 12 bases that match TRBD1. The junction had 5 bases not matched to a gene; V was cut back by 8 bases and J by 1 base. CDR1 and CDR2 from the germline V gene are MGHDK and SYGVNS. The length of the CDR3 is 15 residues. CDR3 amino acids: CASRDRGRKNTEAFF. The CDR3 DNA follows: TGTGCCAGCCGGGACAGGGGGCGAAAGAACACTGAAGCTTTCTTT.

The CDR3 coding sequence is TGTGCCAGCAAGGTGACGGGCTCTGGAAACACCATATATTTT. Its translation is CASKVTGSGNTIYF. The gene calls are TRBV6-5 and TRBJ1-3; D unresolved. The CDR3 runs 14 residues. The germline V gene has CDR1 MNHEY and CDR2 SVGAGI. V lost 7 bases to trimming and J lost 0 bases, with 10 bases between them.

This CDR3 is CASSEPGPAGDTEQFF. The CDR3 DNA sequence: TGTGCCAGCAGTGAGCCCGGACCAGCTGGGGATACTGAGCAGTTCTTC. This chain joins TRBV28 and TRBJ2-1; D uncertain. Germline V gives CDR1 MDHEN, CDR2 SYDVKM. CDR3 length: 16 amino acids. Trimming stripped 5 bases from V and 9 bases from J, with 23 bases between.

The V and J genes are TRBV5-1 and TRBJ2-1; no clear D gene. The CDR3 totals 18 residues. In germline, CDR1 is SGHRS, CDR2 YFSETQ. Trimming took 0 bases from V and 4 from J, leaving 20 bases between them. The CDR3 loop reads CASSLEAFLRFPYNEQFF. CDR3 bases: TGCGCCAGCAGCTTGGAGGCCTTCCTACGATTCCCATACAATGAGCAGTTCTTC.

This clone was counted between two and nine times. The CDR3 DNA reads TGCGCCAGTAAGGGGGCGCGAAATACCGATACGCAGTATTTT. This codes for CASKGARNTDTQYF. The rearrangement links TRBV5-1 to TRBJ2-3; 7 bases map to TRBD1. V shed 8 bases, J shed 6 bases, and the junction held 12 bases outside the gene matches. This CDR3 has 14 residues. CDR1 and CDR2 (germline): SGHRS, YFSETQ. The whole variable domain, filled in from reference TRBV5-1 and TRBJ2-3, reads KAGVTQTPRYLIKTRGQQVTLSCSPISGHRSVSWYQQTPGQGLQFLFEYFSETQRNKGNFPGRFSGRQFSNSRSEMNVSTLELGDSALYLCASKGARNTDTQYFGPGTRLTVL.

This chain links TRBV7-2 with TRBJ1-6, with 9 bases aligning to TRBD1. V was clipped by 0 bases and J by 7 bases; unmatched bases: 4. Germline CDR1 and CDR2: SGHTA and FQGNSA. This CDR3 has 16 residues. The CDR3: CASSLARDRENSPLHF. In DNA, the CDR3 is TGTGCCAGCAGCTTAGCGAGGGACAGGGAGAATTCACCCCTCCACTTT.

The gene calls are TRBV29-1 and TRBJ1-1, with 9 bases lining up with TRBD1. The CDR3 loop spans 13 amino acids. Trimming took 4 bases from V and 3 from J; bases not matched to a gene: 3. Germline V CDR1 and CDR2: SQVTM, ANQGSEA. The CDR3 DNA reads as TGCAGCGTTGGACAGGGGGAGTACACTGAAGCTTTCTTT. Amino acid sequence: CSVGQGEYTEAFF.

The chain links TRBV19 to TRBJ1-1; possible D gene TRBD1, 6 bases. Germline V gene lookup returns CDR1 LNHDA and CDR2 SQIVND (reference sequence). CDR3 length: 14 amino acids. Trimming removed 0 bases from V and 3 bases from J, with 8 bases in between. The CDR3 nucleotides read TGTGCCAGTAGTATAGATACAGGGTACACTGAAGCTTTCTTT. This gives the protein CASSIDTGYTEAFF.

This chain joins TRBV11-1 and TRBJ1-2; the D is unclear. There are 15 residues in the CDR3. Per germline, CDR1 SGHAT and CDR2 FQDESV (reference sequence). The V and J ends lost 2 bases and 2 bases respectively, with 12 bases between them. Here the CDR3 reads CASSLSTGKNYGYTF. The CDR3, as DNA: TGTGCCAGCAGCTTATCCACGGGAAAAAACTATGGCTACACCTTC.

This chain links TRBV25-1 with TRBJ1-2; D gene uncertain. V was pared by 3 bases and J by 7 bases, with 15 bases between. Germline CDR1 and CDR2: MGHDK and SYGVNS. This CDR3 spans 14 amino acids. The DNA for the CDR3 is TGTGCCAGCAGTGAGGGTTGGAGGGCCAGTGGCTACACCTTC. It is translated as CASSEGWRASGYTF.

This chain uses TRBV28 with TRBJ2-2, with D unclear. V was shortened by 5 bases and J by 6 bases, with 7 bases between the two germline ends. The germline gives CDR1 MDHEN, CDR2 SYDVKM. The CDR3 length is 12 residues. CDR3 DNA sequence: TGTGCCAGCAGTCCCATTGCCGGGGAGCTGTTTTTT. This gives the protein CASSPIAGELFF. The full variable domain, rest sourced from reference TRBV28 and TRBJ2-2, is DVKVTQSSRYLVKRTGEKVFLECVQDMDHENMFWYRQDPGLGLRLIYFSYDVKMKEKGDIPEGYSVSREKKERFSLILESASTNQTSMYLCASSPIAGELFFGEGSRLTVL.

The CDR3 spells CASNPGGLTNEKLFF. The DNA for the CDR3 is TGTGCCAGCAATCCAGGGGGCTTGACTAATGAAAAACTGTTTTTT. The genes are TRBV6-6 and TRBJ1-4; TRBD1 aligns across 8 bases. This CDR3 is built from 15 residues. V lost 7 bases and J lost 2; bases outside the gene matches: 6. Looked up from germline, CDR1 is MNHNY and CDR2 is SVGAGI (reference sequence).

The chain combines TRBV5-6 with TRBJ2-5; 7 nucleotides align to TRBD2. CDR3 size: 15 residues. V gave up 1 base and J gave up 5 bases; unmatched junction bases: 8. Germline V lookup: CDR1 SGHDT, CDR2 YYEEEE. The CDR3 protein is CASSLYGREFETQYF. The DNA of the CDR3 is TGTGCCAGCAGCTTGTATGGGCGGGAGTTTGAGACCCAGTACTTC.

The CDR3 spells CASSQDQRGAQHF. The CDR3 nucleotides read TGCGCCAGCAGCCAAGATCAGAGGGGGGCGCAGCATTTT. The chain combines TRBV4-3 with TRBJ1-5, with D maybe TRBD1 (6 bases). The CDR3 has 13 amino acids. V was pared by 0 bases and J by 13 bases, with 13 bases between. Germline V gene sequence: CDR1 LGHNA, CDR2 YSLEER.

The V and J genes are TRBV6-5 and TRBJ2-2, with TRBD2 as a possible D gene (5 bases). Germline values: CDR1 MNHEY, CDR2 SVGAGI. V lost 1 base and J lost 5, with 5 bases in between. The CDR3 consists of 13 residues. In nucleotides, the CDR3 is TGTGCCAGCAGTTACTGGGAGACCGGGGAGCTGTTTTTT. It encodes CASSYWETGELFF.

In its sample, this clone was seen a few times. The sample contains more than one DNA sequence encoding this CDR3. The chain uses TRBV27 and TRBJ2-7, with D unresolved. Trimming left V 2 bases short and J 3 bases short, with 8 bases between. The CDR3 is made up of 13 amino acids. Germline V gene lookup returns CDR1 MNHEY and CDR2 SMNVEV (reference sequence). In DNA, the CDR3 is TGTGCCAGCAGTTTAACTGGCTTCTACGAGCAGTACTTC. This translates into CASSLTGFYEQYF.

This clone appeared a few times. The chain links TRBV6-5 to TRBJ1-3; D gene ambiguous. V lost 10 bases to trimming and J lost 1 base, with 17 bases between them. CDR1 and CDR2 from the germline V gene are MNHEY and SVGAGI. The CDR3 is 15 residues long. The CDR3 spells CATCPLTTSGNTIYF. CDR3 bases: TGTGCCACCTGTCCACTGACAACATCTGGAAACACCATATATTTT.

There are a few counts of this clone. The chain has TRBV27 and TRBJ1-2, with 7 bases fitting TRBD1. J was trimmed by 4 bases and V by 6 bases; bases with no gene match: 8. CDR1 is MNHEY and CDR2 is SMNVEV in the germline V gene (reference sequence). This CDR3 is 14 amino acids long. The CDR3 reads CASRAWDSTYGYTF. In DNA, the CDR3 is TGTGCCAGCAGGGCCTGGGACAGTACCTATGGCTACACCTTC.

The rearrangement joins TRBV5-1 to TRBJ2-1, with TRBD2 identical over 7 bases. CDR1 and CDR2 from the germline V gene are SGHRS and YFSETQ. With 0 bases clipped from V and 8 bases from J, the junction kept 8 bases outside the gene matches. The CDR3 runs to 15 residues. CDR3 sequence: CASSLEGGSFDEQFF. DNA for the CDR3: TGCGCCAGCAGCTTGGAGGGAGGGTCTTTCGATGAGCAGTTCTTC. The entire variable domain, with the rest obtained from reference TRBV5-1 and TRBJ2-1, is as follows: KAGVTQTPRYLIKTRGQQVTLSCSPISGHRSVSWYQQTPGQGLQFLFEYFSETQRNKGNFPGRFSGRQFSNSRSEMNVSTLELGDSALYLCASSLEGGSFDEQFFGPGTRLTVL.

The J gene is TRBJ2-3, the V gene TRBV6-2 or TRBV6-3, with 13 bases fitting TRBD2. Trimming cost V 6 bases and J 5 bases; bases outside gene matches: 11. Germline CDR1 reads MNHEY; CDR2 reads SVGEGT. The CDR3 spans 17 residues. The CDR3 coding sequence is TGTGCCAGCAGCCCCAGACTAGCGGGGGGCGGAAGAGATACGCAGTATTTT. It translates to CASSPRLAGGGRDTQYF.

The V call is TRBV19, the J call TRBJ2-7; D is unclear. V gave up 1 base and J gave up 3 bases, with 13 bases separating them. The V gene's germline CDR1 is LNHDA and CDR2 SQIVND (reference sequence). There are 15 residues in the CDR3. This CDR3 reads CASSIAPEPFYEQYF. The CDR3, as DNA: TGTGCCAGTAGTATAGCCCCGGAACCCTTCTACGAGCAGTACTTC.

The rearrangement uses TRBV29-1 and TRBJ1-2; possibly TRBD1 for D (5 bases). The V and J ends lost 7 bases and 8 bases respectively, with 23 bases between them. CDR1 and CDR2 (germline): SQVTM, ANQGSEA. The CDR3 is 14 residues long. The CDR3 DNA reads TGCAGCGCCACTACCGACAGCCCCTGGGGGGGCTACACCTTC. Translating it yields CSATTDSPWGGYTF.

The CDR3 loop is CASSDRGLGYPDSPLHF. The CDR3 DNA reads as TGTGCCAGCAGTGATAGAGGGCTGGGATATCCGGATTCACCCCTCCACTTT. V usage is TRBV6-1 and J usage is TRBJ1-6; D remains unclear. Trimming removed 3 bases at V and 8 bases at J, with 20 bases between. The germline V gene has CDR1 MNHNS and CDR2 SASEGT. The CDR3 totals 17 residues.